Here is one T cell receptor beta chain with its context. The clone's antigen remains unknown. Per-base qualities were not stored, and no clone one base away is much larger. The sample's treatment or condition, from its label and the paper: live attenuated yellow fever vaccine strain. PBMCs were isolated from peripheral blood using a standard Ficoll-Paque protocol. Dynabeads CD4 and CD8 positive selection kits were used to isolate the CD4 and CD8 T-cell fractions. RNA was extracted with TriZol from bulk PBMCs, CD4 and CD8 fractions, and dextramer-positive and dextramer-negative fractions. These data originate in a study of T cells after yellow fever vaccination (dated by TCRdb to about 2019). For the wider study: The SMART-Seq v4 Ultra Low Input RNA kit was used to prepare libraries from fractions with low cell numbers. To follow T-cell clones before and after primary and booster YFV17D yellow fever vaccination, bulk TCR alpha and beta repertoires were sequenced over time. Blood samples were taken at several timepoints before and after primary and secondary immunization, and bulk PBMC replicates and cell subsets were isolated. Two healthy male donors made up the cohort, one aged 18 to 29 years and the other aged 30 to 40 years. What the work shows at the level of the full study, not this receptor alone: Most clones expanded after primary vaccination were re-detected after the booster (around 96% of CD4 and approximately 89% of CD8), suggesting broad memory maintenance. Because only a couple of donors were included in the study, the extent to which the findings can be generalized is limited. A small share of clonotypes occurred in both CD4 and CD8 compartments, likely arising from convergent recombination. Computational filtering was needed because FACS-sorted repertoires could contain abundant contaminating clonotypes from the bulk population. The secondary T-cell response was found to be weaker but faster than the primary response, with a peak reached on day 5 rather than on day 15.

The reads were generated on an Illumina NovaSeq 6000. TCR cDNA was made using 5'RACE template switching, a step that added a universal primer site and unique molecular identifiers. Priming for cDNA synthesis came from both the TCR alpha and TCR beta constant segments. Libraries were amplified in two PCR steps, with sample barcodes and sequencing adapters added in the second step. Sequencing of the libraries was done on either Illumina HiSeq 2500 (2x100 bp) or NovaSeq (2x150 bp). Per the source publication's procedure: MIGEC was used to demultiplex reads and collapse the reads into UMI consensus sequences, and MiXCR was used for V(D)J alignment. Clonotypes responding to the vaccine were identified with edgeR on replicate PBMC samples, with the criteria of FDR below 0.01 and a log2 fold change above 5 up to day 15. Each bulk clonotype received a CD4 or CD8 identity based on whether the sequenced CD4 or CD8 repertoire contained that clonotype at higher abundance. Using fastp trimming at Q25 and MiXCR clonotype assembly, TCRdb reanalyzed the public sequencing data and kept in-frame beta chains. Entries are consolidated by CDR3 protein sequence, retaining the most common genes and DNA. The V and J calls follow TCRdb's processing rather than the paper's. In this sample the table shows some 290,000 distinct CDR3 sequences, approximately 12% of which occur a single time. The ten largest clones add up to over 3% of the sample.

V lost 0 bases and J lost 14 bases, and the count of bases not matched to a germline gene is 15. Taken from cysteine to phenylalanine, the CDR3 has 16 residues. Only the CDR3 DNA is retained, 48 bases long and in frame from the first base. The germline V gene encodes CDR1 DFQATT and CDR2 SNEGSKA (reference sequence). The sequence was obtained from a man between 18 and 35 years old who received the YFV17D yellow fever vaccine. The chain links TRBV20-1 with TRBJ1-6; 8 nucleotides in the junction match TRBD1. Sequencing was performed on CD4+ T cells sorted from PBMCs, taken 45 days after the yellow fever booster vaccination. The nucleotides are TGCAGTGCTAGAGATAGACTGAAGGACAGGGTGAAGGCCCTCCACTTT. This sequence encodes CSARDRLKDRVKALHF.